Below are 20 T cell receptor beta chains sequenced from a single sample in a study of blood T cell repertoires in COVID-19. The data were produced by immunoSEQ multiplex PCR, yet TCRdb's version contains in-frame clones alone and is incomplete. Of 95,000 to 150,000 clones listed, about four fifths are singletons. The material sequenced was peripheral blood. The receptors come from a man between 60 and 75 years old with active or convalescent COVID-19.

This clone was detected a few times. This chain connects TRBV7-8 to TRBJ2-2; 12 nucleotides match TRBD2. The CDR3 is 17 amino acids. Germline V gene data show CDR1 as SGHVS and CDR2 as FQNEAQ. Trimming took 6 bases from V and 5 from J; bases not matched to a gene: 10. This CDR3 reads CASRKGLAGDKTGELFF. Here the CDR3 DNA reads TGTGCCAGCAGGAAGGGACTAGCGGGCGATAAGACCGGGGAGCTGTTTTTT.

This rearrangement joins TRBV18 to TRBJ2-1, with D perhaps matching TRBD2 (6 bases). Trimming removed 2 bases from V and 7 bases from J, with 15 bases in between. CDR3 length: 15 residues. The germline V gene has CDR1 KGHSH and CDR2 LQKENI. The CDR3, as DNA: TGTGCCAGCTCACCATCGGCTAGCGAAGGTAATGAGCAGTTCTTC. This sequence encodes CASSPSASEGNEQFF.

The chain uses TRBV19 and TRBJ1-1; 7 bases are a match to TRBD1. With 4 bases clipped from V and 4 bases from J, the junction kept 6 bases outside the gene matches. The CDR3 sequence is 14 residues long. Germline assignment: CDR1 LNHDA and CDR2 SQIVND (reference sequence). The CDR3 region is CASSTQQGLTEAFF. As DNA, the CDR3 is TGTGCCAGTAGTACACAACAGGGGCTCACTGAAGCTTTCTTT.

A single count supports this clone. The chain's CDR3 is CASNSPGERSGANVLTF. As DNA, the CDR3 is TGTGCCAGCAATTCCCCCGGAGAACGCTCTGGGGCCAACGTCCTGACTTTC. This sequence joins TRBV28 and TRBJ2-6; D not certain. V lost 7 bases and J lost 0, with 16 bases in between. The CDR3 is 17 residues long. Germline lookup yields CDR1 MDHEN and CDR2 SYDVKM.

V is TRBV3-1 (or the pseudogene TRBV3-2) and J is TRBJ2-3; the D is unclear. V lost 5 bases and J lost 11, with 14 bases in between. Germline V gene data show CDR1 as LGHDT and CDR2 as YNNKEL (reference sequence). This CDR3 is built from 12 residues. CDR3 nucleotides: TGTGCCAGCAGCTCCTGGTCCCTAGGGCAGTATTTT. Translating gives CASSSWSLGQYF.

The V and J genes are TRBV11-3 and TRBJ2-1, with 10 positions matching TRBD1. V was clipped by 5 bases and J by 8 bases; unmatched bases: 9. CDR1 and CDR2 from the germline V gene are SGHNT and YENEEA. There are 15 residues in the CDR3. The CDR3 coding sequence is TGTGCCAGCAGCACGTACGGGACAGGGGATCATGAGCAGTTCTTC. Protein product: CASSTYGTGDHEQFF. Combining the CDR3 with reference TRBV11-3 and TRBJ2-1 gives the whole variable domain EAGVVQSPRYKIIEKKQPVAFWCNPISGHNTLYWYLQNLGQGPELLIRYENEEAVDDSQLPKDRFSAERLKGVDSTLKIQPAELGDSAVYLCASSTYGTGDHEQFFGPGTRLTVL.

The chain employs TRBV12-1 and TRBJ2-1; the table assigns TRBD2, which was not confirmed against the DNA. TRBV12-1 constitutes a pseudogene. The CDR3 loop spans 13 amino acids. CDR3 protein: CASSLTSGGEQFF. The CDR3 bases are TGTGCCAGCAGCCTGACTAGCGGGGGTGAGCAGTTCTTC.

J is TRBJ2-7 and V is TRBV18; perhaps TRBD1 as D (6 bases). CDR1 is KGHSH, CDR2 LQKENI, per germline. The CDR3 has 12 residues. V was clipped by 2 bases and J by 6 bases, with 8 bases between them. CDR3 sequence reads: CASSPGGGEQYF. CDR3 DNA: TGTGCCAGCTCACCAGGGGGCGGCGAGCAGTACTTC.

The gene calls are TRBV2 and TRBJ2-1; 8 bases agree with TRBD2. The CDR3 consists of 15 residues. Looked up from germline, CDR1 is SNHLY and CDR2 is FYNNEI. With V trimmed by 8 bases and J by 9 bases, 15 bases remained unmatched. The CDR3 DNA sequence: TGTGCCAGCCGCGGGACTAGGGGAGGTGGCGGTGAGCAGTTCTTC. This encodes CASRGTRGGGGEQFF. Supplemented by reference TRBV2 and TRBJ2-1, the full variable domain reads EPEVTQTPSHQVTQMGQEVILRCVPISNHLYFYWYRQILGQKVEFLVSFYNNEISEKSEIFDDQFSVERPDGSNFTLKIRSTKLEDSAMYFCASRGTRGGGGEQFFGPGTRLTVL.

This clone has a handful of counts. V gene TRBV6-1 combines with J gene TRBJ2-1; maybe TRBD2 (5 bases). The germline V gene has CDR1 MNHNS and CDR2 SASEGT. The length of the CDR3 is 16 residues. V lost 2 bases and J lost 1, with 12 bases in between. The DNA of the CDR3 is TGTGCCAGCAGTGAACCCACTAGTGAGTCCTACAATGAGCAGTTCTTC. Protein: CASSEPTSESYNEQFF.

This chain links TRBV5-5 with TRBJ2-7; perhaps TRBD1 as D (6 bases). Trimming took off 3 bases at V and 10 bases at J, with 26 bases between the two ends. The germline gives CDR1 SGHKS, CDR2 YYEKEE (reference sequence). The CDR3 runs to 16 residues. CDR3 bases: TGTGCCAGCAGCTCGTTCTCCTTGGGGGCGACGTCGTACCAGTACTTC. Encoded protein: CASSSFSLGATSYQYF. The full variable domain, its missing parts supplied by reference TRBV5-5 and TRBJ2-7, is DAGVTQSPTHLIKTRGQQVTLRCSPISGHKSVSWYQQVLGQGPQFIFQYYEKEERGRGNFPDRFSARQFPNYSSELNVNALLLGDSALYLCASSSFSLGATSYQYFGPGTRLTVT.

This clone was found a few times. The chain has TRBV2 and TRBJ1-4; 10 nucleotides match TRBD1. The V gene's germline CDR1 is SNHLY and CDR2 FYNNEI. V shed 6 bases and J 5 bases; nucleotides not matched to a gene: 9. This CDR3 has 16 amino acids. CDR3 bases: TGTGCCAGCAGATCGGACAGGGGGTACGGGAATGAAAAACTGTTTTTT. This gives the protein CASRSDRGYGNEKLFF.

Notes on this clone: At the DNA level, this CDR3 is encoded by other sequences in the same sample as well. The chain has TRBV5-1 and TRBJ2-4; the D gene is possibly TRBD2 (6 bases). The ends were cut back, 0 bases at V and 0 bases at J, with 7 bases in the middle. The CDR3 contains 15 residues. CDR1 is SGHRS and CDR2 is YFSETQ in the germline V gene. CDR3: CASSLGGLAKNIQYF. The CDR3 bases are TGCGCCAGCAGCTTGGGGGGACTAGCCAAAAACATTCAGTACTTC.

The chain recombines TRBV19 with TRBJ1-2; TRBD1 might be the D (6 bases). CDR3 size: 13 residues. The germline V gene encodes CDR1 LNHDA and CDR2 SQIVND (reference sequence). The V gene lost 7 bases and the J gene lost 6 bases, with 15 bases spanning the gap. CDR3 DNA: TGTGCCAGTACCCAGACAGGTATCAATGGCTACACCTTC. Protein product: CASTQTGINGYTF. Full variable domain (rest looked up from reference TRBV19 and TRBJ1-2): DGGITQSPKYLFRKEGQNVTLSCEQNLNHDAMYWYRQDPGQGLRLIYYSQIVNDFQKGDIAEGYSVSREKKESFPLTVTSAQKNPTAFYLCASTQTGINGYTFGSGTRLTVV.

The CDR3 reads CASSSTGDSGNTIYF. The CDR3, as DNA: TGCGCCAGCAGCTCTACAGGGGACTCTGGAAACACCATATATTTT. V is TRBV5-1 and J is TRBJ1-3; 7 positions agree with TRBD1. J lost 0 bases, V lost 3 bases, and 3 bases had no gene match. Looked up from germline, CDR1 is SGHRS and CDR2 is YFSETQ. This CDR3 spans 15 amino acids.

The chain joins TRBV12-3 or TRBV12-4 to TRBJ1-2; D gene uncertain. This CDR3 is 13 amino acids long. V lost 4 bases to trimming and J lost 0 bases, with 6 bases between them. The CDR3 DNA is TGTGCCAGCAGTTCCACAGCTAACTATGGCTACACCTTC. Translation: CASSSTANYGYTF.

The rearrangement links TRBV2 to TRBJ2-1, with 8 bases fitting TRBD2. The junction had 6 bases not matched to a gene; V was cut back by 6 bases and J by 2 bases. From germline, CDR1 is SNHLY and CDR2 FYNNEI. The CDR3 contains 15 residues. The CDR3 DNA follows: TGTGCCAGCAGCGATAGCGGGGCGACCTACAATGAGCAGTTCTTC. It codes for CASSDSGATYNEQFF.

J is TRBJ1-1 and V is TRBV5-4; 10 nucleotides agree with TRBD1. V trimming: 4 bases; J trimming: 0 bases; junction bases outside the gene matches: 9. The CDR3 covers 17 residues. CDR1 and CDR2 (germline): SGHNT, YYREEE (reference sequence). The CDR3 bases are TGTGCCAGCAGCGCCGACAGGGGGCTACAAATGAACACTGAAGCTTTCTTT. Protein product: CASSADRGLQMNTEAFF.

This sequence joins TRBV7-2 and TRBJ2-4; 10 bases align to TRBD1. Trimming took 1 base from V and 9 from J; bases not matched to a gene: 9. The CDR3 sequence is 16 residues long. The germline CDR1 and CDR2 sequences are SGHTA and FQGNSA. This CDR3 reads CASSLDGTGDFRIQYF. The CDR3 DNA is TGTGCCAGCAGCTTAGACGGGACAGGGGATTTTCGCATTCAGTACTTC.

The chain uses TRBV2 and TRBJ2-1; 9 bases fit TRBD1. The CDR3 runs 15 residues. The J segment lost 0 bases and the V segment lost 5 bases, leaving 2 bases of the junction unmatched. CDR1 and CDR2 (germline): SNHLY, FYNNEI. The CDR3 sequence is CASSTTGGSYNEQFF. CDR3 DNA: TGTGCCAGCAGTACGACAGGGGGCTCCTACAATGAGCAGTTCTTC. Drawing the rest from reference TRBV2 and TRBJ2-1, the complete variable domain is EPEVTQTPSHQVTQMGQEVILRCVPISNHLYFYWYRQILGQKVEFLVSFYNNEISEKSEIFDDQFSVERPDGSNFTLKIRSTKLEDSAMYFCASSTTGGSYNEQFFGPGTRLTVL.